A selection of T cell receptor beta chains follows, all from one sample in a study of shared clonotypes between healthy human individuals. Only in-frame clones appear in the TCRdb table, and some are missing; sequencing was by immunoSEQ multiplex PCR. The sample carries 650,000 to 750,000 clones, 60% to 80% recorded once. The sequencing sample was made of memory CD4+ T cells sorted from blood. Every receptor here comes from a woman in her twenties or thirties in good health. Both conserved end residues are part of each CDR3. Fields, in order: D gene, J gene, V gene, clone size, CDR3 protein, CDR3 DNA. A D gene is named only where the DNA matches it firmly. The listing skips clone size in some rows; elsewhere it reads once, few, many or a size class.

>-|TRBJ2-3|TRBV27|-
CASSLGRASTSTDTQYF
TGTGCCAGCAGTTTGGGAAGGGCTAGTACCAGCACAGATACGCAGTATTTT
>-|TRBJ2-5|TRBV7-2|-
CASSAPWSGGETQYF
TGTGCCAGCAGCGCCCCATGGTCGGGCGGCGAGACCCAGTACTTC
>-|TRBJ1-2|TRBV7-9|-
CASSLGQVYGYTF
TGTGCCAGCAGCTTAGGGCAGGTCTATGGCTACACCTTC
>-|TRBJ2-7|TRBV11-2|-
CASRTPRGLEQYF
TGTGCCAGCAGGACCCCCCGGGGTCTCGAGCAGTACTTC
>-|TRBJ2-7|TRBV18|-
CASSRDGTQSGEQYF
TGTGCCAGCTCACGGGACGGGACACAGTCTGGGGAGCAGTACTTC
>-|TRBJ2-3|TRBV5-6|-
CASSRRNTDTQYF
TGTGCCAGCAGCCGACGGAACACAGATACGCAGTATTTT
>TRBD2|TRBJ2-1|TRBV19|-
CASSKVGASGRLVLNEQFF
TGTGCCAGTAGTAAGGTCGGGGCTAGCGGGAGGTTGGTATTAAATGAGCAGTTCTTC
>TRBD2|TRBJ2-7|TRBV28|-
CASTQSGEDPYDEQYF
TGTGCCAGCACCCAAAGCGGGGAGGACCCCTACGACGAGCAGTACTTC
>-|TRBJ2-3|TRBV18|few
CASSPVGTSTDTQYF
TGTGCCAGCTCACCAGTGGGTACTAGCACAGATACGCAGTATTTT
>-|TRBJ1-1|TRBV11-3|many
CASSPRVNTEAFF
TGTGCCAGCAGCCCCCGAGTGAACACTGAAGCTTTCTTT
>TRBD1|TRBJ1-4|TRBV5-4|-
CASSRDRGLATNEKLFF
TGTGCCAGCAGCAGGGACAGGGGGCTCGCAACTAATGAAAAACTGTTTTTT
>TRBD2|TRBJ2-7|TRBV7-9|once
CASSFSGGSYEQYF
TGTGCCAGCAGCTTCAGCGGGGGCTCCTACGAGCAGTACTTC
>-|TRBJ2-7|TRBV19|-
CASSIEVPTVVSSYEQYF
TGTGCCAGTAGTATAGAAGTCCCGACAGTTGTCAGCTCCTACGAGCAGTACTTC
>-|TRBJ1-2|TRBV28|-
CASSPGAGYGYTF
TGTGCCAGCAGTCCAGGGGCAGGCTATGGCTACACCTTC
>TRBD2|TRBJ2-1|TRBV5-4|-
CASSLQLADDNEQFF
TGTGCCAGCAGCTTGCAACTAGCGGATGACAATGAGCAGTTCTTC
>-|TRBJ2-1|TRBV20-1|many
CSALAPEQFF
TGCAGTGCCCTAGCACCTGAGCAGTTCTTC
>-|TRBJ2-7|TRBV9|-
CASSVGVASYEQYF
TGTGCCAGCAGCGTAGGAGTAGCTTCATACGAGCAGTACTTC
>-|TRBJ1-5|TRBV14|-
CASSQPLQLYSNQPQHF
TGTGCCAGCAGCCAACCTCTACAACTTTATAGCAATCAGCCCCAGCATTTT
>-|TRBJ2-5|TRBV5-1|once
CASSPTGRAQETQYF
TGCGCCAGCAGCCCGACCGGGAGAGCACAAGAGACCCAGTACTTC
>-|TRBJ1-1|TRBV7-8|-
CASVRAANTEAFF
TGTGCCAGCGTACGGGCAGCGAACACTGAAGCTTTCTTT
>TRBD1|TRBJ2-5|TRBV11-2|-
CASSLNPDRGQETQYF
TGTGCCAGCAGTCTTAACCCGGACAGGGGTCAGGAGACCCAGTACTTC
>TRBD1|TRBJ2-7|TRBV4-2|-
CASSQVGTGTGSDEQYF
TGTGCCAGCAGCCAAGTTGGGACCGGGACAGGGTCTGACGAGCAGTACTTC
>-|TRBJ2-5|TRBV29-1|-
CSVRAARHQETQYF
TGCAGCGTTAGGGCCGCTCGGCACCAAGAGACCCAGTACTTC
>-|TRBJ2-5|TRBV20-1|-
CSVIRETQYF
TGCAGTGTTATACGGGAGACCCAGTACTTC
>-|TRBJ1-3|TRBV7-8|-
CASSLGHESGNTIYF
TGTGCCAGCAGCTTAGGTCACGAGTCTGGAAACACCATATATTTT
>-|TRBJ2-5|TRBV15|-
CATSRELVPPGETQYF
TGTGCCACCAGCAGAGAGCTGGTCCCGCCGGGGGAGACCCAGTACTTC
>-|TRBJ1-3|TRBV7-2|-
CASSSWGSGNTIYF
TGTGCCAGCAGCTCGTGGGGCTCTGGAAACACCATATATTTT
>TRBD2|TRBJ2-1|TRBV7-8|-
CASSPAPSGRAFSYNEQFF
TGTGCCAGCAGCCCAGCCCCCAGCGGGAGGGCCTTTTCCTACAATGAGCAGTTCTTC
>-|TRBJ1-5|TRBV6-1|once
CASSESSSNQPQHF
TGTGCCAGCAGTGAATCTTCCAGCAATCAGCCCCAGCATTTT
>-|TRBJ1-5|TRBV6-1|-
CASSTSGDNQPQHF
TGTGCCAGCTCAACGTCCGGGGACAATCAGCCCCAGCATTTT
>-|TRBJ1-5|TRBV2|-
CASSDRVPQPQHF
TGTGCCAGCAGTGACAGGGTTCCTCAGCCCCAGCATTTT
>-|TRBJ2-5|TRBV20-1|-
CSARGGETQYF
TGCAGTGCTAGAGGGGGAGAGACCCAGTACTTC
>-|TRBJ2-7|TRBV7-8|-
CASSKGQLTYEQYF
TGTGCCAGCAGCAAAGGACAGTTAACCTACGAGCAGTACTTC
>-|TRBJ2-7|TRBV11-2|-
CASSETGGSSYEQYF
TGTGCCAGCAGCGAAACCGGAGGGAGCTCCTACGAGCAGTACTTC
>TRBD1|TRBJ2-7|TRBV4-1|few
CASSHPGQGPEQYF
TGCGCCAGCAGCCACCCGGGACAGGGACCCGAGCAGTACTTC
>TRBD1|TRBJ1-4|TRBV7-9|-
CASSLGGTGSATNEKLFF
TGTGCCAGCAGCTTAGGCGGGACAGGGAGTGCAACTAATGAAAAACTGTTTTTT
>-|TRBJ1-1|TRBV5-1|few
CASSLSRNTEAFF
TGCGCCAGCAGCTTGAGTAGAAACACTGAAGCTTTCTTT
>TRBD2|TRBJ2-3|TRBV6-5|once
CATRGLAGGDTQYF
TGTGCCACCCGAGGGCTAGCGGGAGGTGATACGCAGTATTTT
>TRBD2|TRBJ2-7|TRBV19|-
CASRPGTSGNYEQYF
TGTGCCAGTAGACCTGGGACTAGCGGTAACTACGAGCAGTACTTC
>TRBD1|TRBJ1-2|TRBV25-1|-
CASRQTGNDYGYTF
TGTGCCAGCAGGCAGACAGGGAACGACTATGGCTACACCTTC
>-|TRBJ1-2|TRBV7-2|-
CASSLRPGRRANYGYTF
TGTGCCAGCAGCTTAAGACCTGGACGGAGAGCTAACTATGGCTACACCTTC
>TRBD1|TRBJ1-1|TRBV27|many
CASSLQNRGTEAFF
TGTGCCAGCAGCCTCCAGAACAGGGGGACTGAAGCTTTCTTT
>TRBD2|TRBJ2-1|TRBV4-2|-
CASSQATSGTWTYNEQFF
TGTGCCAGCAGCCAAGCCACTAGCGGGACCTGGACCTACAATGAGCAGTTCTTC
>-|TRBJ2-3|TRBV5-1|-
CASSYSTGTSDTQYF
TGCGCCAGCAGCTACTCTACCGGGACCTCGGATACGCAGTATTTT
>TRBD1|TRBJ1-3|TRBV11-2|-
CASSPQGAGANTIYF
TGTGCCAGCAGCCCTCAGGGGGCAGGGGCAAACACCATATATTTT
>TRBD1|TRBJ2-7|TRBV5-1|-
CASSLGDRARGYEQYF
TGCGCCAGCAGCTTAGGCGACAGGGCTCGAGGGTACGAGCAGTACTTC
>-|TRBJ1-1|TRBV7-9|-
CASSTSGARYRNTEAFF
TGTGCCAGCAGCACCTCCGGGGCCCGCTATCGGAACACTGAAGCTTTCTTT
>-|TRBJ1-5|TRBV1|-
CTSSQLRGTPNSNQPQHF
TGCACCAGCAGCCAACTTCGGGGGACACCCAATAGCAATCAGCCCCAGCATTTT
>-|TRBJ1-1|TRBV4-1|few
CASSQTRTEAFF
TGCGCCAGCAGCCAGACGAGGACTGAAGCTTTCTTT
>-|TRBJ1-4|TRBV7-9|-
CASSLGVEKLFF
TGTGCCAGCAGCTTAGGTGTTGAAAAACTGTTTTTT
>-|TRBJ2-7|TRBV25-1|-
CASSNAWGEQYF
TGTGCCAGCAGCAACGCCTGGGGCGAGCAGTACTTC
>-|TRBJ1-4|TRBV28|-
CASAVRIREKLFF
TGTGCCAGCGCAGTCCGAATAAGGGAAAAACTGTTTTTT
>-|TRBJ2-1|TRBV4-1|-
CASSPLPPGASNEQFF
TGCGCCAGCAGCCCCTTACCACCGGGAGCAAGCAATGAGCAGTTCTTC
>TRBD2|TRBJ2-1|TRBV5-6|-
CASSLGLAGGNEQFF
TGTGCCAGCAGCTTGGGTCTAGCGGGAGGCAATGAGCAGTTCTTC
>-|TRBJ2-6|TRBV7-2|many
CASSQNSHGESGANVLTF
TGTGCCAGCAGCCAAAACAGTCACGGGGAATCTGGGGCCAACGTCCTGACTTTC